Each of the 20 T cell receptor beta chains below was sequenced from the same sample in a study of blood T cell repertoires in COVID-19. Generated by immunoSEQ multiplex PCR, the TCRdb table keeps only in-frame clones and is missing some. The sample holds around 210,000 clones, almost 85% seen once. Sequencing was done on a sample of peripheral blood. The receptors derive from a man in his forties or fifties with COVID-19, enrolled during active disease.

A single count supports this clone. The chain recombines TRBV19 with TRBJ2-1, with TRBD2 identical over 8 bases. The junction had 7 bases not matched to a gene; V was cut back by 5 bases and J by 4 bases. The length of the CDR3 is 15 residues. Germline CDR1 LNHDA, CDR2 SQIVND (reference sequence). The CDR3 is CASSVTGGRYNEQFF. The CDR3 DNA reads TGTGCCAGTAGTGTAACGGGGGGGCGGTACAATGAGCAGTTCTTC. Filled out from reference TRBV19 and TRBJ2-1, the complete variable domain reads DGGITQSPKYLFRKEGQNVTLSCEQNLNHDAMYWYRQDPGQGLRLIYYSQIVNDFQKGDIAEGYSVSREKKESFPLTVTSAQKNPTAFYLCASSVTGGRYNEQFFGPGTRLTVL.

The CDR3 loop reads CAISGFSDSYNEQFF. CDR3 DNA: TGTGCCATCAGTGGGTTTAGCGACTCCTACAATGAGCAGTTCTTC. The rearrangement uses TRBV10-3 and TRBJ2-1, with TRBD2 as a possible D gene (5 bases). The CDR3 is made up of 15 amino acids. The V gene lost 4 bases and the J gene lost 0 bases, with 10 bases spanning the gap. Germline V lookup: CDR1 ENHRY, CDR2 SYGVKD.

Only one count was recorded for this clone. The gene calls are TRBV19 and TRBJ2-7, with D tentatively TRBD2 (6 bases). Trimming removed 3 bases from V and 3 bases from J, with 21 bases in between. This CDR3 contains 17 residues. Germline V gene data show CDR1 as LNHDA and CDR2 as SQIVND (reference sequence). CDR3 in amino acids: CASSITSSETRVYEQYF. The CDR3 DNA sequence: TGTGCCAGTAGTATCACAAGTTCTGAGACTAGAGTCTACGAGCAGTACTTC.

V and J are TRBV29-1 and TRBJ2-7, with 7 nucleotides matching TRBD2. V lost 6 bases and J lost 4; bases outside the gene matches: 9. Germline V lookup: CDR1 SQVTM, CDR2 ANQGSEA. CDR3 size: 13 residues. This CDR3 reads CSVSRTSSYEQYF. The CDR3 nucleotides read TGCAGCGTCAGTCGGACTAGTTCATACGAGCAGTACTTC.

This clone was counted once. The chain has TRBV4-1 and TRBJ1-5; D possibly corresponds to TRBD1 (6 bases). This CDR3 contains 16 residues. The germline V and J ends were trimmed by 4 bases and 1 base, with 14 bases remaining between them. Per germline, CDR1 MGHRA and CDR2 YSYEKL. The CDR3 region has the DNA TGCGCCAGCAGCCCCGAACCGGGACAAAGCAATCAGCCCCAGCATTTT. Protein: CASSPEPGQSNQPQHF.

This clone appeared a few times. The chain recombines TRBV7-8 with TRBJ2-5, with unresolved D. Germline CDR1 and CDR2: SGHVS and FQNEAQ. V lost 6 bases, J lost 0 bases, and 17 bases lay in between. The CDR3 is 16 residues long. CDR3: CASRPFGGANQETQYF. As DNA, the CDR3 is TGTGCCAGCAGGCCCTTTGGCGGCGCAAACCAAGAGACCCAGTACTTC.

The rearrangement uses TRBV19 and TRBJ2-1, with D perhaps TRBD2 (5 bases). Trimming pared 8 bases from V and 5 bases from J, leaving 16 bases between. The CDR3 consists of 14 residues. Per the germline V gene, CDR1 is LNHDA and CDR2 is SQIVND (reference sequence). CDR3 in amino acids: CASVDASLHNEQFF. The CDR3 region has the DNA TGTGCCAGTGTGGACGCTAGCCTCCACAATGAGCAGTTCTTC.

This clone was counted a few times. The chain combines TRBV18 with TRBJ1-5; D possibly corresponds to TRBD1 (5 bases). The CDR3 has 13 residues. The germline CDR1 and CDR2 sequences are KGHSH and LQKENI. V lost 3 bases and J lost 7, with 10 bases in between. The CDR3 sequence is CASSPRGGQPQHF. CDR3 sequence (DNA): TGTGCCAGCTCACCTAGGGGTGGCCAGCCCCAGCATTTT.

This chain connects TRBV28 to TRBJ1-4; 10 positions agree with TRBD1. V lost 5 bases and J lost 8; bases outside the gene matches: 11. Germline V CDR1 and CDR2: MDHEN, SYDVKM. The CDR3 is made up of 16 amino acids. CDR3 nucleotide sequence: TGTGCCAGCAGTCTACCGGACAGGGGGAGTCGAGAAAAACTGTTTTTT. Amino acids: CASSLPDRGSREKLFF.

V is TRBV4-3 and J is TRBJ2-7, with TRBD2 identical over 7 bases. The CDR3 is 15 residues long. V trimming: 5 bases; J trimming: 4 bases; junction bases outside the gene matches: 11. Germline V gene lookup returns CDR1 LGHNA and CDR2 YSLEER. The CDR3 DNA follows: TGCGCCAGCAGCTTGACCGCGGGAGCCGAGTACGAGCAGTACTTC. Translated, it gives CASSLTAGAEYEQYF.

The chain is built from TRBV7-2 and TRBJ1-6, with 9 bases fitting TRBD1. CDR3 length: 14 residues. Germline V gene lookup returns CDR1 SGHTA and CDR2 FQGNSA. J gave up 14 bases and V 3 bases, and 8 bases lay outside the gene matches. CDR3 nucleotide sequence: TGTGCCAGCAGCTTCTCGGACAGGGGTGAAACCCTCCACTTT. This translates into CASSFSDRGETLHF.

The CDR3 spells CASSNAGTGEGSNQPQHF. CDR3 DNA: TGTGCCAGCAGCAATGCCGGGACAGGGGAAGGTAGCAATCAGCCCCAGCATTTT. The J gene is TRBJ1-5, the V gene TRBV21-1; the table's D call TRBD1 went unverified against the DNA. TRBV21-1 is classified as a pseudogene. There are 18 residues in the CDR3.

This rearrangement joins TRBV28 to TRBJ2-5; tentatively, D is TRBD2 (5 bases). This CDR3 contains 13 residues. Trimming removed 4 bases from V and 5 bases from J, with 11 bases in between. Looked up from germline, CDR1 is MDHEN and CDR2 is SYDVKM. The DNA for the CDR3 is TGTGCCAGCAGTTCGCCTAGCTTGGAGACCCAGTACTTC. Translation gives CASSSPSLETQYF.

The V and J genes are TRBV3-1 (or the pseudogene TRBV3-2) and TRBJ1-4; 9 bases map to TRBD1. The CDR3 totals 15 residues. CDR1 and CDR2 from the germline V gene are LGHDT and YNNKEL (reference sequence). V was pared by 1 base and J by 5 bases, with 2 bases of the junction left unmatched. CDR3 loop: CASSQGGTGNEKLFF. Written as DNA, the CDR3 is TGTGCCAGCAGCCAAGGGGGGACAGGGAATGAAAAACTGTTTTTT.

This chain connects TRBV4-2 to TRBJ2-1, with unresolved D. Trimming took 0 bases from V and 3 from J, leaving 9 bases between them. The CDR3 runs 15 residues. CDR1 is LGHNA and CDR2 is YNFKEQ in the germline V gene. For the CDR3, the DNA is TGTGCCAGCAGCCAAGATGGGCAGTTCTACAATGAGCAGTTCTTC. It translates to CASSQDGQFYNEQFF.

The V call is TRBV5-8, the J call TRBJ1-1, with a weak D call TRBD1 (6 bases). CDR1 and CDR2 from the germline V gene are SGHTS and YDEGEE. The V end was cut by 0 bases, the J end by 2 bases, with 20 bases between. This CDR3 is built from 18 residues. CDR3 sequence (DNA): TGTGCCAGCAGCTTGGTTCTTTCGGACAGACGCCAAAACACTGAAGCTTTCTTT. It translates to CASSLVLSDRRQNTEAFF.

This clone has just a few counts. The chain recombines TRBV10-3 with TRBJ1-4; D remains ambiguous. This CDR3 spans 13 amino acids. In germline, CDR1 is ENHRY, CDR2 SYGVKD. Between the trimmed V and J ends, which lost 3 bases and 4 bases, there was a span of 6 bases. The CDR3 reads CAISDGRNEKLFF. For the CDR3, the DNA is TGTGCCATCAGTGACGGTCGTAATGAAAAACTGTTTTTT.

The V and J genes are TRBV30 and TRBJ1-1; TRBD1 might be the D (6 bases). The V gene's germline CDR1 is GTSNPN and CDR2 SVGIG (reference sequence). The length of the CDR3 is 16 residues. Deletions cut 1 base from V and 0 bases from J, with 15 bases between. CDR3 in DNA: TGTGCCTGGAGTGCCCAATGGGGGCGCGTGAACACTGAAGCTTTCTTT. Its protein is CAWSAQWGRVNTEAFF.

This chain joins TRBV7-2 and TRBJ2-4; a weak D match, TRBD2 (6 bases). Germline V gives CDR1 SGHTA, CDR2 FQGNSA. The CDR3 covers 15 residues. V shed 5 bases and J shed 0 bases, with 11 bases lying between them. The CDR3 reads CASSPRGLAKNIQYF. Written as DNA, the CDR3 is TGTGCCAGCAGCCCCCGGGGGTTAGCCAAAAACATTCAGTACTTC.

The chain recombines TRBV2 with TRBJ1-2; D may be TRBD1 (5 bases). Germline lookup yields CDR1 SNHLY and CDR2 FYNNEI. Trimming removed 3 bases at V and 4 bases at J, with 9 bases between. The CDR3 loop spans 13 amino acids. CDR3 nucleotide sequence: TGTGCCAGCAGTGATCGACAGCGCTATGGCTACACCTTC. It yields the protein CASSDRQRYGYTF.